This T cell receptor (beta chain) was sequenced for a study of cytomegalovirus exposure and HLA in healthy donors. Notes on the study in general: One variant, a missense change in DCLRE1C, was linked in a later analysis to TCR beta V- and J-gene trimming. Immune exposure data for these donors was limited to CMV serostatus. In a later analysis, HLA-associated TCR beta chains were more clonally expanded than equally common others.

Points on this clone: Its target is unknown.

In the PCR, 60 Vbeta and 13 Jbeta primers were used. Some clones are missing from TCRdb's copy, which holds only in-frame ones; the method was immunoSEQ multiplex PCR. Counted here are roughly 100,000 clones, roughly 81% occurring once; the ten biggest clones make up 4.5% to 7%. V shed 0 bases and J shed 1 base, with 6 bases lying between them. Germline assignment: CDR1 MNHNY and CDR2 SVGAGI (reference sequence). This CDR3 spans 14 amino acids. This chain connects TRBV6-6 to TRBJ1-1; no clear D. Specimen: PBMCs. The TCR sequence derives from a woman aged 18-30 years in good health and CMV-seropositive. The CDR3 here is CASSYSRANTEAFF. DNA of the CDR3: TGTGCCAGCAGTTACTCGAGGGCGAACACTGAAGCTTTCTTT.